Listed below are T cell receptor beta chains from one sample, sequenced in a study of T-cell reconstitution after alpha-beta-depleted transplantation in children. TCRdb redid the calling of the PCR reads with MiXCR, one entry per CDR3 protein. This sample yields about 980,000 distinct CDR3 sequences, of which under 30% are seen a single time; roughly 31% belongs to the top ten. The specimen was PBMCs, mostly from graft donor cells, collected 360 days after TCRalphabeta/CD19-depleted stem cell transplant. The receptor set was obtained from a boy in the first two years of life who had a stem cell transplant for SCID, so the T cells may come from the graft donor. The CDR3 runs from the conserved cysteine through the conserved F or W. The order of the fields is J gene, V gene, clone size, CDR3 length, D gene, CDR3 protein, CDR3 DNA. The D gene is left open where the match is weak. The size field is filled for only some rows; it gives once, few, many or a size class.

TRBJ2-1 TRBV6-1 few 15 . CASRAPYPIDNEQFF TGTGCCAGCAGAGCCCCTTATCCAATAGACAATGAGCAGTTCTTC
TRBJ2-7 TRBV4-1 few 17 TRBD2 CASSQVPPSGGFYEQYF TGCGCCAGCAGCCAAGTACCCCCTAGCGGGGGTTTCTACGAGCAGTACTTC
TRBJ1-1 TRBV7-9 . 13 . CASVGGLNTEAFF TGTGCCAGCGTCGGGGGGTTGAACACTGAAGCTTTCTTT
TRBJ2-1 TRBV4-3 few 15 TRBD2 CASSQVLSGVYEQFF TGCGCCAGCAGCCAAGTCTTAAGCGGGGTTTATGAGCAGTTCTTC
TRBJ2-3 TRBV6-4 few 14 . CASRRGPFTDTQYF TGTGCCAGCAGACGGGGGCCCTTCACAGATACGCAGTATTTT
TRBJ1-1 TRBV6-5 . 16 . CASSFGQAGRNTEAFF TGTGCCAGCAGTTTCGGGCAGGCAGGGAGGAACACTGAAGCTTTCTTT
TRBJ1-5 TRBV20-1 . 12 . CSARDPLGPQHF TGCAGTGCTAGAGACCCGCTGGGGCCCCAGCATTTT
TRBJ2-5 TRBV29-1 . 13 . CSVGTHYQETQYF TGCAGCGTTGGGACACATTACCAAGAGACCCAGTACTTC
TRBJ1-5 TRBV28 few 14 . CASSQGSEGQPQHF TGTGCCAGCAGTCAGGGGTCGGAGGGTCAGCCCCAGCATTTT
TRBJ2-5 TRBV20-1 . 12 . CSVRTDQETQYF TGCAGTGTAAGGACAGATCAAGAGACCCAGTACTTC
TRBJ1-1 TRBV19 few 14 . CASHPRGGLSEAFF TGTGCCAGTCACCCGAGGGGTGGACTGTCTGAAGCTTTCTTT
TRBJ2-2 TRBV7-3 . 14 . CASSDLGQSGELFF TGTGCCAGCAGCGACCTCGGACAAAGCGGGGAGCTGTTTTTT
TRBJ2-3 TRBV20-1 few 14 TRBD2 CSARAGGGTDTQYF TGCAGTGCTAGAGCGGGGGGAGGCACAGATACGCAGTATTTT
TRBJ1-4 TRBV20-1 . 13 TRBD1 CSAGTVFNEKLFF TGCAGTGCAGGGACAGTCTTTAATGAAAAACTGTTTTTT
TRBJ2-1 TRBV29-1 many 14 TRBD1 CSVRDRGAYNEQFF TGCAGCGTAAGGGACAGGGGGGCCTACAATGAGCAGTTCTTC
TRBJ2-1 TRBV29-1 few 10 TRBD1 CSAGQVEQFF TGCAGCGCAGGACAGGTTGAGCAGTTCTTC
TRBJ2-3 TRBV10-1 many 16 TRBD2 CASSDGLAGSADTQYF TGCGCCAGCAGTGATGGACTAGCGGGTTCCGCGGATACGCAGTATTTT
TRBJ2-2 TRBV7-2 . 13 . CASSLVGSGELFF TGTGCCAGCAGTTTGGTGGGGAGTGGGGAGCTGTTTTTT
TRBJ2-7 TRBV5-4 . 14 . CASSQSGVSYEQYF TGTGCCAGCAGCCAGAGTGGGGTCTCCTACGAGCAGTACTTC
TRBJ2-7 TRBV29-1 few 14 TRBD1 CSVKRTGDSYEQYF TGCAGCGTCAAACGGACAGGGGACTCCTACGAGCAGTACTTC
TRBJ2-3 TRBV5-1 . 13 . CASSGGDLDTQYF TGCGCCAGCAGCGGAGGGGACTTAGATACGCAGTATTTT
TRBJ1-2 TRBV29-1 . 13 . CSVFEGINYGYTF TGCAGCGTTTTTGAGGGTATTAACTATGGCTACACCTTC